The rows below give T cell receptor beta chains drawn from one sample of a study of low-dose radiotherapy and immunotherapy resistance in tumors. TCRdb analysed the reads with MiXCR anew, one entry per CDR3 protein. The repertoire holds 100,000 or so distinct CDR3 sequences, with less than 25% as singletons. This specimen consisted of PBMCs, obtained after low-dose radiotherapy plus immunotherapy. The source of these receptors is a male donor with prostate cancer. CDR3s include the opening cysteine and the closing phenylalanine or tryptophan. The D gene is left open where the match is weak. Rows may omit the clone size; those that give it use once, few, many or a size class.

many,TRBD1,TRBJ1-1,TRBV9,CASSGGTGANTEAFF,TGTGCCAGCAGCGGGGGGACAGGGGCGAACACTGAAGCTTTCTTT
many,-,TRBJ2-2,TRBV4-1,CASSQEGGPNTGELFF,TGCGCCAGCAGCCAAGAGGGGGGTCCGAACACCGGGGAGCTGTTTTTT
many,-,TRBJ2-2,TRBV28,CASSVRTSPNTGELFF,TGTGCCAGCTCCGTGAGGACATCCCCGAACACCGGGGAGCTGTTTTTT
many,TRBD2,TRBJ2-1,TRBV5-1,CASSGELAGVEQFF,TGCGCCAGCAGCGGGGAACTAGCGGGGGTTGAGCAGTTCTTC
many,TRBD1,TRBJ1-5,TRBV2,CASSETGQANQPQHF,TGTGCCAGCAGTGAAACCGGACAGGCAAATCAGCCCCAGCATTTT
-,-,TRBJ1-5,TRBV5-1,CASSLMPDIPNQPQHF,TGCGCCAGCAGCTTGATGCCGGACATACCCAATCAGCCCCAGCATTTT
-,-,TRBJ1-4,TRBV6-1,CASSRGWTNEKLFF,TGTGCCAGCAGCCGGGGGTGGACTAATGAAAAACTGTTTTTT
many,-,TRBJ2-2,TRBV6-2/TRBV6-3,CASSLGGAPGTGELFF,TGTGCCAGCAGTCTAGGCGGGGCCCCAGGGACCGGGGAGCTGTTTTTT
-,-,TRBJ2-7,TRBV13,CASSLGQGLEQYF,TGTGCCAGCAGCTTAGGACAGGGCCTGGAGCAGTACTTC
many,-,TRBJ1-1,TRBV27,CASSSVRVWGTEAFF,TGTGCCAGCAGTTCTGTTAGGGTGTGGGGCACTGAAGCTTTCTTT
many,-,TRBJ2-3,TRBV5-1,CASSWGTVATDTQYF,TGCGCCAGCAGCTGGGGGACTGTAGCCACAGATACGCAGTATTTT
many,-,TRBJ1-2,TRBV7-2,CASSLGGSGSFGGYTF,TGTGCCAGCAGCTTAGGGGGGTCAGGATCATTTGGTGGCTACACCTTC
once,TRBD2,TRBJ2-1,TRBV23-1,CATRTSGGASDEQFF,TGCGCCACCAGGACTAGCGGGGGGGCTTCGGATGAGCAGTTCTTC
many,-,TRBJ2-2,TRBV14,CASSQPRGRGDTGELFF,TGTGCCAGCAGCCAGCCCCGAGGCAGGGGGGACACCGGGGAGCTGTTTTTT
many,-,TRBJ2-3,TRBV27,CASSLHSSTDTQYF,TGTGCCAGCAGTTTACACAGTAGCACAGATACGCAGTATTTT
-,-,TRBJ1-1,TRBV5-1,CASSPRRPTVNTEAFF,TGCGCCAGCAGCCCGAGGAGGCCTACCGTGAACACTGAAGCTTTCTTT
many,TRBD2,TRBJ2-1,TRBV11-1,CASSRGLAGDEQFF,TGTGCCAGCAGCCGCGGACTAGCGGGGGATGAGCAGTTCTTC
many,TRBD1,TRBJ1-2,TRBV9,CASSEGGNYGYTF,TGTGCCAGCAGTGAAGGGGGCAACTATGGCTACACCTTC
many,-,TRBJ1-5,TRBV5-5,CASSPAGSSNQPQHF,TGTGCCAGCAGCCCGGCAGGGTCGAGCAATCAGCCCCAGCATTTT
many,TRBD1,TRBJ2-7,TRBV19,CATGQGGSSYEQYF,TGTGCCACCGGACAGGGGGGAAGCTCCTACGAGCAGTACTTC
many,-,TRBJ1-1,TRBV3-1,CASSRGGNTEAFF,TGTGCCAGCAGCCGGGGAGGGAACACTGAAGCTTTCTTT
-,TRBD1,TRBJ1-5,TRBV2,CASNEQGGNNQPQHF,TGTGCCAGCAACGAACAGGGGGGCAACAATCAGCCCCAGCATTTT
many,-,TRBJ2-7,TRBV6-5,CASSGGLAYEQYF,TGTGCCAGCAGTGGGGGACTTGCCTACGAGCAGTACTTC
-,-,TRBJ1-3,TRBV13,CASSLVASSSGNTIYF,TGTGCCAGCAGCTTAGTGGCAAGCTCCTCTGGAAACACCATATATTTT
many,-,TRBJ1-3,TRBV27,CASSQAGTSSGNTIYF,TGTGCCAGCAGTCAGGCAGGGACCAGCTCTGGAAACACCATATATTTT
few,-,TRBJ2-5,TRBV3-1,CASTGKETQYF,TGTGCCAGCACAGGGAAGGAGACCCAGTACTTC
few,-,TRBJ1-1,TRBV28,CASSLVNTEAFF,TGTGCCAGCAGTTTAGTGAACACTGAAGCTTTCTTT
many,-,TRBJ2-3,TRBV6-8,CASSRGTGTDTQYF,TGTGCCAGCAGTAGGGGGACTGGCACAGATACGCAGTATTTT
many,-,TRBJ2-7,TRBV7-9,CASSLGSVEQYF,TGTGCCAGCAGCTTAGGGTCAGTCGAGCAGTACTTC
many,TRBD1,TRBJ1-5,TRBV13,CASSLRGWGRQGLIQPQHF,TGTGCCAGCAGCTTAAGGGGGTGGGGACGACAGGGGTTAATTCAGCCCCAGCATTTT
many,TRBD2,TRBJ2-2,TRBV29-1,CSVDLSPAGGRYGELFF,TGCAGCGTTGACCTATCTCCAGCGGGGGGGCGTTACGGGGAGCTGTTTTTT
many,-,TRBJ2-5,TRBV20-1,CSAREPGLIQETQYF,TGCAGTGCTAGAGAGCCGGGACTCATACAAGAGACCCAGTACTTC
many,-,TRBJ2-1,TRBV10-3,CAISPDSAGFDFKSGLHNEQFF,TGTGCCATCAGTCCAGATAGTGCAGGGTTTGATTTTAAGTCGGGCTTACACAATGAGCAGTTCTTC
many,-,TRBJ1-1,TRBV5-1,CASSFTGYMNTEAFF,TGCGCCAGCAGCTTTACAGGGTACATGAACACTGAAGCTTTCTTT
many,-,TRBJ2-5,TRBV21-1,CASSKAGTGYQETQYF,TGTGCCAGCAGCAAAGCGGGTACAGGGTACCAAGAGACCCAGTACTTC
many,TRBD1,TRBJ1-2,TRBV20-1,CSAATGDYGYTF,TGCAGTGCTGCTACAGGGGACTATGGCTACACCTTC
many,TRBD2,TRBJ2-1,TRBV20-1,CSAHLAGYRDNEQFF,TGCAGTGCTCACTTAGCGGGGTACAGGGACAATGAGCAGTTCTTC
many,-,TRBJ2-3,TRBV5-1,CAISGTDTQYF,TGCGCCATAAGTGGAACAGATACGCAGTATTTT
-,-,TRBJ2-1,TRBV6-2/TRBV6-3,CASSEWGAEQFF,TGTGCCAGCAGCGAGTGGGGGGCTGAGCAGTTCTTC
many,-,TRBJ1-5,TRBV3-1,CASSRGNQPQHF,TGTGCCAGCAGCCGTGGAAATCAGCCCCAGCATTTT
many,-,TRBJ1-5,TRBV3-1,CASSQGRRDQPQHF,TGTGCCAGCAGCCAAGGGCGACGGGATCAGCCCCAGCATTTT
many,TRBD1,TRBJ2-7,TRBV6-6,CASSPRTGSSYEQYF,TGTGCCAGCAGCCCCCGGACAGGGAGCTCCTACGAGCAGTACTTC
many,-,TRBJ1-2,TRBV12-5,CASGFPVLAAREDTF,TGTGCTAGTGGTTTCCCCGTTCTGGCCGCCCGCGAGGACACCTTC
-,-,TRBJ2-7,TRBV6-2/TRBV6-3,CASSRDGSYEQYF,TGTGCCAGCAGTCGGGACGGGTCCTACGAGCAGTACTTC
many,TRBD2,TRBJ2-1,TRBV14,CASSLGLAGGAADEQFF,TGTGCCAGCAGCCTGGGACTAGCGGGGGGGGCTGCGGATGAGCAGTTCTTC